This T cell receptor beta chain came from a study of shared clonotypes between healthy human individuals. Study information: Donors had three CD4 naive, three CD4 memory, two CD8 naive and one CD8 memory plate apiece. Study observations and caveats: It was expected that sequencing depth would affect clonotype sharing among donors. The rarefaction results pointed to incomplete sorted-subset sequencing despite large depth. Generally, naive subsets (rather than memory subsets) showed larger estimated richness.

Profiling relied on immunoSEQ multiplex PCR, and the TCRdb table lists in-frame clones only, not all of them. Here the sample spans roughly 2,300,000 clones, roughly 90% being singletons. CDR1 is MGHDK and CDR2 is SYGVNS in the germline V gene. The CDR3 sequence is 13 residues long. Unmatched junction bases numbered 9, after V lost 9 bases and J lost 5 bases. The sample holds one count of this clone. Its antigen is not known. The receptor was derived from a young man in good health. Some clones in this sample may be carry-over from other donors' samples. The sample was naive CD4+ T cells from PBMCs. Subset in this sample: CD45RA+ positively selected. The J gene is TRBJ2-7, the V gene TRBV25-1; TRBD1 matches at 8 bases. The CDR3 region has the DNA TGTGCCAGTTGGACAGGGATGGTCCACGAGCAGTACTTC. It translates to CASWTGMVHEQYF.